This T cell receptor beta chain was sequenced in a study of breast tumors, draining lymph nodes, adjacent tissues. Axillary draining lymph nodes of breast cancer patients supplied the node samples. Germline V gene sequence: CDR1 SGHRS, CDR2 YFSETQ. This CDR3 comprises 14 residues. V lost 1 base to trimming and J lost 8 bases, with 13 bases between them. TCRdb passed the multiplex PCR reads through MiXCR, listing each CDR3 protein once. The data contain approximately 88,000 distinct CDR3 sequences, roughly 28% of them seen just once; the ten biggest clones take up over 6.5%. Broader study findings: Compared with lymph nodes, tumors were less diverse; compared with nontumor tissue, more. Data fit most tumor T cells coming from lymph node, expanding in tumor.

This clonotype was seen ten or more times. Its antigen is currently unknown. The source of this sequence is a female donor with breast cancer. Some clones in this sample may be carry-over from other donors' samples. The chain combines TRBV5-1 with TRBJ1-5; no clear D. Sequencing input: axillary lymph node tissue. This CDR3 is CASSLNDGGEPQHF. Here the CDR3 DNA reads TGCGCCAGCAGCTTGAATGATGGTGGGGAGCCCCAGCATTTT. Full variable domain (rest looked up from reference TRBV5-1 and TRBJ1-5): KAGVTQTPRYLIKTRGQQVTLSCSPISGHRSVSWYQQTPGQGLQFLFEYFSETQRNKGNFPGRFSGRQFSNSRSEMNVSTLELGDSALYLCASSLNDGGEPQHFGDGTRLSIL.